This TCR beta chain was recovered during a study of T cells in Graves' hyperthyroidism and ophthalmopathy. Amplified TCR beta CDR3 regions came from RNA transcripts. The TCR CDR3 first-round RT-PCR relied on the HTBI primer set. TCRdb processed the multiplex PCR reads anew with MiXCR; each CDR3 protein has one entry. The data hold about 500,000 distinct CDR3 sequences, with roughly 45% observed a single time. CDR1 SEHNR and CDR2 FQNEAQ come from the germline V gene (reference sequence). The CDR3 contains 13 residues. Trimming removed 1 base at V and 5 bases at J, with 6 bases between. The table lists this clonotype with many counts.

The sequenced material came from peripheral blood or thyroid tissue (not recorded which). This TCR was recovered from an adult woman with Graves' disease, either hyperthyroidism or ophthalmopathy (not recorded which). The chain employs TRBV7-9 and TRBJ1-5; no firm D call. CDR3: CASSLGGDQPQHF. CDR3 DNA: TGTGCCAGCAGCTTAGGAGGTGATCAGCCCCAGCATTTT.